These 2 T cell receptor beta chains were sequenced from one sample in a study of monozygotic twins with cystic fibrosis. Data came from immunoSEQ multiplex PCR; TCRdb stores just in-frame clones and leaves some out. The sample holds around 35,000 clones, about 80% seen once. Source material: blood. The receptors derive from a girl aged 2 to 9 with cystic fibrosis.

DNA of the CDR3: TGCAGTGCTAGAGCACCCTACGAGCAGTACTTC. It specifies CSARAPYEQYF. The chain employs TRBV20-1 and TRBJ2-7, with D hard to call. V was shortened by 1 base and J by 2 bases, with 3 bases between the two germline ends. From germline, CDR1 is DFQATT and CDR2 SNEGSKA (reference sequence). This CDR3 is 11 amino acids long.

V gene TRBV4-1 combines with J gene TRBJ1-4, with a weak D call TRBD1 (6 bases). The germline V gene encodes CDR1 MGHRA and CDR2 YSYEKL. Trimming cost V 3 bases and J 6 bases, with 23 bases left between them. The CDR3 has 18 residues. As DNA, the CDR3 is TGCGCCAGCAGCCATCTGCTGGCTTTAGCAGGGGCGGATGAAAAACTGTTTTTT. Translation gives CASSHLLALAGADEKLFF.